This T cell receptor (beta chain) came from a study of cytomegalovirus exposure and HLA in healthy donors. About the research overall: Early released data had about 85 million unique TCRs, all coming from HLA-typed donors. Study-wide findings and caveats: Rarity marked most TCR sequences, yet some public TCRs occurred in many donors. Reports indicate that TCR beta sequences accurately predicted the HLA-A and HLA-B alleles of most subjects.

This clone was recorded once. The antigen is unknown. PCR primers comprised 60 Vbeta and 13 Jbeta primers. Generated by immunoSEQ multiplex PCR, the TCRdb table keeps only in-frame clones and is missing some. The repertoire holds 150,000 to 200,000 clones, around 84% seen once, with roughly 6.7% in the top ten. CDR1 and CDR2 from the germline V gene are SGHRS and YFSETQ. Losses at the gene ends were 1 base for V and 6 bases for J; bases not matched to a gene: 13. The CDR3 loop spans 17 amino acids. The sequencing sample was made of PBMCs. This sequence originates from a man in his fifties in good health and CMV-seropositive. The V gene is TRBV5-1, the J gene TRBJ1-2, with TRBD1 matching 9 bases. CDR3 amino acids: CASSLTNRGQGWNGYTF. The DNA of the CDR3 is TGCGCCAGCAGCTTGACCAACCGTGGACAGGGGTGGAATGGCTACACCTTC.